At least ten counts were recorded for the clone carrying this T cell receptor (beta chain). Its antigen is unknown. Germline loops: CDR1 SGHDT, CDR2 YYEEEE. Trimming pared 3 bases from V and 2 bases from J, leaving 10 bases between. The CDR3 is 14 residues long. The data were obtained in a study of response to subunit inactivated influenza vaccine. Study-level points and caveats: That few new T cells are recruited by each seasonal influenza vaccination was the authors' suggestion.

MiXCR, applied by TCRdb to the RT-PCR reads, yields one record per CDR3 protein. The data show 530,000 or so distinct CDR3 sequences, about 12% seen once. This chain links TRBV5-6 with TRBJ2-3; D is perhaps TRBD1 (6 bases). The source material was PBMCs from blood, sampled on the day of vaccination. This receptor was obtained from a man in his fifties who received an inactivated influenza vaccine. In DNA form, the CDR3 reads TGTGCCAGCAGCTGGTGGGACAACACAGATACGCAGTATTTT. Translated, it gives CASSWWDNTDTQYF.